This T cell receptor (beta chain) emerged from a study of Graves' ophthalmopathy and Graves' hyperthyroidism. General study results and limits: In blood, most expanded thyroid clonotypes above 0.001 frequency were also detected.

The germline V gene has CDR1 SGHVS and CDR2 FQNEAQ. The CDR3 has 18 amino acids. V was clipped by 1 base and J by 0 bases; unmatched bases: 1. Other autoimmune diseases, uncontrolled infections, pregnancy or lactation excluded patients from enrollment. This clonotype was recorded at least ten times. The target antigen is unknown. TCR beta CDR3 regions were amplified from RNA transcripts. Second-round multiplex PCR followed a first-round RT-PCR using HTBI primers. A single record per CDR3 protein comes from TCRdb applying MiXCR to the multiplex PCR reads. The profile shows hundreds of thousands of distinct CDR3 sequences, approximately 39% of them singletons.

Sequences were obtained from peripheral blood. J is TRBJ2-2 and V is TRBV7-8; 14 nucleotides align to TRBD2. The TCR originated in an adult man with Graves' ophthalmopathy. The CDR3 sequence is CASSLGLAGGPNTGELFF. DNA of the CDR3: TGTGCCAGCAGCTTAGGACTAGCGGGAGGGCCGAACACCGGGGAGCTGTTTTTT.